The T cell receptor beta chain under discussion was sequenced for a study of cytomegalovirus exposure and HLA in healthy donors. V lost 0 bases to trimming and J lost 7 bases; unmatched junction nucleotides: 8. The CDR3 is 15 amino acids. The germline V gene encodes CDR1 LGHNA and CDR2 YNFKEQ. Use of 60 Vbeta and 13 Jbeta primers characterized the PCR. Clones were read by immunoSEQ multiplex PCR, and TCRdb kept only the in-frame ones, dropping some. The sample totals around 100,000 clones; its top ten clones hold approximately 0.6%. This receptor was taken from a man in his fifties or sixties in good health and CMV-seronegative. The sequencing sample was made of PBMCs. V is TRBV4-2 and J is TRBJ2-7; 8 bases agree with TRBD2. The CDR3 spells CASSQDGGVGNEQYF. In DNA, the CDR3 is TGTGCCAGCAGCCAAGACGGGGGGGTTGGCAATGAGCAGTACTTC.